This T cell receptor (beta chain) is drawn from a study of radiotherapy plus CTLA-4 blockade in lung cancer. The method was immunoSEQ multiplex PCR; TCRdb's version includes in-frame clones alone and lacks a portion of them. The data show about 68,000 clones, around 80% seen once. Trimming stripped 4 bases from V and 0 bases from J, with 10 bases between. Germline V gives CDR1 SNHLY, CDR2 FYNNEI. The CDR3 sequence is 15 residues long. V gene TRBV2 combines with J gene TRBJ2-1; weak D call: TRBD2 (5 bases). The sample in question was peripheral blood, obtained from a patient treated with radiotherapy plus ipilimumab. This TCR came from a human donor with non-small cell lung cancer who had a complete response to radiotherapy plus ipilimumab. Written as DNA, the CDR3 is TGTGCCAGCAGTGCTGACTACCTCTCCTACAATGAGCAGTTCTTC. Amino acid sequence: CASSADYLSYNEQFF.